These 12 T cell receptor beta chains came from one sample sequenced in a study of blood T cell repertoires in COVID-19. Sequencing used immunoSEQ multiplex PCR; TCRdb keeps in-frame clones, though not all of them. The sample consists of 330,000 or so clones, roughly 87% of them appearing once. Sequencing used PBMCs or T cells enriched from blood (not recorded which). Receptors originate from a woman under 40 who had recovered from COVID-19.

CDR3 amino acids: CASSVEGPLWPEKLFF. CDR3 nucleotides: TGTGCCAGCAGCGTAGAGGGGCCCTTGTGGCCTGAAAAACTGTTTTTT. This chain uses TRBV9 with TRBJ1-4; maybe TRBD1 (5 bases). The CDR3 has 16 amino acids. The germline gives CDR1 SGDLS, CDR2 YYNGEE. V shed 0 bases and J shed 7 bases, with 16 bases lying between them.

This chain connects TRBV19 to TRBJ2-7; 8 bases match TRBD1. CDR1 is LNHDA, CDR2 SQIVND, per germline (reference sequence). V lost 4 bases, J lost 0 bases, and 5 bases stayed unmatched. The CDR3 is made up of 15 amino acids. This chain's CDR3 is CASSTGTGYSYEQYF. The CDR3 bases are TGTGCCAGTAGTACCGGGACAGGCTACTCCTACGAGCAGTACTTC.

V is TRBV6-1 and J is TRBJ1-4, with a possible D match to TRBD1 (5 bases). CDR3 size: 15 residues. Trimming removed 3 bases from V and 8 bases from J, with 16 bases in between. CDR1 and CDR2 from the germline V gene are MNHNS and SASEGT. As DNA, the CDR3 is TGTGCCAGCAGTGACCCGACTGGGGGAGGAGAAAAACTGTTTTTT. It is translated as CASSDPTGGGEKLFF.

The V call is TRBV30, the J call TRBJ1-2; 9 nucleotides line up with TRBD1. Germline CDR1 GTSNPN, CDR2 SVGIG (reference sequence). This CDR3 is built from 15 residues. Germline trimming cut 3 bases from V and 4 bases from J; bases unmatched to any gene: 9. CDR3 nucleotide sequence: TGTGCCTGGAGACAGAAAGGGACAGGGACCTATGGCTACACCTTC. Translating gives CAWRQKGTGTYGYTF.

This clone was observed once. The V gene is TRBV7-6, the J gene TRBJ2-1, with D maybe TRBD1 (6 bases). The V and J ends lost 2 bases and 4 bases respectively, with 15 bases between them. This CDR3 region has 16 residues. Germline V gives CDR1 SGHVS, CDR2 FNYEAQ. CDR3 coding DNA: TGTGCCAGCAGCTTAAGTAATGGACAGTATTACAATGAGCAGTTCTTC. It specifies CASSLSNGQYYNEQFF.

The genes are TRBV2 and TRBJ1-1; perhaps TRBD1 as D (6 bases). V shed 3 bases and J shed 4 bases, with 18 bases lying between them. This CDR3 spans 16 amino acids. CDR1 is SNHLY and CDR2 is FYNNEI in the germline V gene. The CDR3 coding sequence is TGTGCCAGCAGTGATAGGGCGCAGGGGAAGGGCACTGAAGCTTTCTTT. Encoded protein: CASSDRAQGKGTEAFF.

As to this clone: The identical CDR3 is also encoded by other nucleotide sequences in the sample. V gene TRBV30 combines with J gene TRBJ1-1; D gene ambiguous. The V end lost 3 bases, the J end lost 0 bases, and 8 bases lay between the germline ends. CDR1 and CDR2 (germline): GTSNPN, SVGIG (reference sequence). The CDR3 has 13 amino acids. In DNA, the CDR3 is TGTGCCTGGAGCGCGGGCATGAACACTGAAGCTTTCTTT. This encodes CAWSAGMNTEAFF.

The rearrangement uses TRBV19 and TRBJ2-4, with 8 bases matching TRBD2. CDR3 size: 13 residues. Per the germline V gene, CDR1 is LNHDA and CDR2 is SQIVND (reference sequence). V lost 5 bases and J lost 7; bases outside the gene matches: 4. The CDR3 loop is CASSPGGGNIQYF. DNA of the CDR3: TGTGCCAGTAGTCCCGGGGGGGGGAACATTCAGTACTTC.

On this clone: The same CDR3 is also encoded by other DNA sequences in this sample. The V and J genes are TRBV7-9 and TRBJ1-1, with D unresolved. V dropped 3 bases and J dropped 5 bases, with 13 bases sitting between them. Germline V gives CDR1 SEHNR, CDR2 FQNEAQ (reference sequence). The CDR3 consists of 14 residues. CDR3 in amino acids: CASSLGTGDTEAFF. The CDR3 DNA follows: TGTGCCAGCAGCTTGGGTACCGGGGATACTGAAGCTTTCTTT.

The chain links TRBV27 to TRBJ1-3, with no clear D. This CDR3 contains 14 residues. In germline, CDR1 is MNHEY, CDR2 SMNVEV (reference sequence). The V gene lost 4 bases and the J gene lost 2 bases, with 9 bases spanning the gap. In nucleotides, the CDR3 is TGTGCCAGCAGTTCCGCGGGCCCTGGAAACACCATATATTTT. Protein: CASSSAGPGNTIYF.

This chain uses TRBV9 with TRBJ2-3; D not resolved. CDR1 and CDR2 (germline): SGDLS, YYNGEE. The V gene lost 4 bases and the J gene lost 2 bases, with 14 bases spanning the gap. This CDR3 is 15 amino acids long. The CDR3 spells CASSTFSSTTDTQYF. CDR3 DNA: TGTGCCAGCAGCACATTTAGCAGTACCACAGATACGCAGTATTTT.

This rearrangement joins TRBV5-1 to TRBJ2-2, with 10 bases aligning to TRBD2. The ends lost 4 bases at V and 5 bases at J; junction bases unmatched: 14. The germline V gene encodes CDR1 SGHRS and CDR2 YFSETQ. The CDR3 consists of 18 residues. The CDR3 DNA reads as TGCGCCAGCAGCCAATCCCTAGCGGGAGAAGGAGGGACCGGGGAGCTGTTTTTT. It encodes CASSQSLAGEGGTGELFF.